The T cell receptor beta chain described here comes from a study of post-analysis software for immune sequencing data. Regarding the study as a whole: Relative to controls, patients with multiple sclerosis showed significantly lower normalized Chao1 diversity. Strong co-clustering by F measure linked samples that shared a preparation batch.

Unique molecular identifiers were carried by the TCR beta cDNA libraries. Each CDR3 protein gets one entry after TCRdb re-called the PCR reads with MiXCR. Among roughly 730,000 distinct CDR3 sequences listed, roughly 29% were seen once. Of note for this clonotype: Its antigen is unknown.

The source is a girl aged 5 to 17 with multiple sclerosis. The sequenced sample consisted of blood.

CDR3 sequence reads: CASSVLQAAEQFF. The CDR3 nucleotides are TGTGCCAGCAGTGTTTTACAGGCCGCCGAGCAGTTCTTC. The chain couples TRBV2 to TRBJ2-1, with D maybe TRBD1 (5 bases). Trimming left V 4 bases short and J 10 bases short, with 14 bases between. The CDR3 extends over 13 amino acids. Germline CDR1 SNHLY, CDR2 FYNNEI.